This entry lists 18 T cell receptor beta chains sequenced from one sample in a study of Graves' ophthalmopathy and Graves' hyperthyroidism. Amplifying from RNA transcripts, the study obtained TCR beta CDR3 regions. HTBI-primed first-round RT-PCR preceded second-round multiplex PCR. TCRdb redid the calling of the multiplex PCR reads with MiXCR, one entry per CDR3 protein. Among about 1.1 million distinct CDR3 sequences, about 40% were seen once, and the ten largest hold around 10%. Material: peripheral blood or thyroid tissue (not recorded which). The receptors come from an adult man with Graves' hyperthyroidism.

This clonotype was seen repeatedly, ten times or more. V is TRBV20-1 and J is TRBJ1-5; maybe TRBD1 (5 bases). The CDR3 loop spans 15 amino acids. The V gene lost 3 bases and the J gene lost 0 bases, with 12 bases spanning the gap. CDR1 and CDR2 (germline): DFQATT, SNEGSKA (reference sequence). CDR3 sequence (DNA): TGCAGTGCTAGCCCCAGACAGACTAGCAATCAGCCCCAGCATTTT. Its protein is CSASPRQTSNQPQHF.

The chain couples TRBV20-1 to TRBJ2-5; 9 bases line up with TRBD2. CDR3 length: 13 residues. Looked up from germline, CDR1 is DFQATT and CDR2 is SNEGSKA (reference sequence). The CDR3 loop is CSCGAGGWETQYF. CDR3 in DNA: TGCAGCTGCGGAGCGGGAGGTTGGGAGACCCAGTACTTC.

This rearrangement joins TRBV30 to TRBJ1-1; unclear D gene. The CDR3 consists of 13 residues. Deletions cut 5 bases from V and 4 bases from J, with 14 bases between. Germline V gives CDR1 GTSNPN, CDR2 SVGIG (reference sequence). CDR3 sequence reads: CAWVGGFGTEAFF. CDR3 DNA: TGTGCCTGGGTTGGAGGGTTCGGCACTGAAGCTTTCTTT.

V and J are TRBV20-1 and TRBJ1-1, with TRBD1 identical over 8 bases. Germline CDR1 is DFQATT and CDR2 is SNEGSKA (reference sequence). Trimming took 2 bases from V and 1 from J; bases not matched to a gene: 6. CDR3 length equals 15 residues. The CDR3 DNA sequence: TGCAGTGCTAGAAAAGGACAGGGAGAGAACACTGAAGCTTTCTTT. Its translation is CSARKGQGENTEAFF.

In this sample, this clonotype turned up many times. The rearrangement uses TRBV9 and TRBJ1-2; D is ambiguous. Germline lookup yields CDR1 SGDLS and CDR2 YYNGEE. With 1 base removed from V and 1 base from J, the gap between germline ends came to 8 bases. The CDR3 is 14 residues long. Written as DNA, the CDR3 is TGTGCCAGCAGCGTAAACGGTTTTAACTATGGCTACACCTTC. Its protein product is CASSVNGFNYGYTF.

This sequence joins TRBV27 and TRBJ2-2, with 7 nucleotides matching TRBD1. In germline, CDR1 is MNHEY, CDR2 SMNVEV (reference sequence). The CDR3 is 17 residues long. Trimming removed 3 bases from V and 1 base from J; junction bases left unmatched: 8. CDR3 coding DNA: TGTGCCAGCAGTTTTGGCCCCGGACAGGAGAACACCGGGGAGCTGTTTTTT. Translation: CASSFGPGQENTGELFF.

V usage is TRBV19 and J usage is TRBJ1-2; a possible D gene is TRBD1 (5 bases). The V gene lost 9 bases and the J gene lost 3 bases, with 8 bases spanning the gap. Germline loops: CDR1 LNHDA, CDR2 SQIVND (reference sequence). This CDR3 comprises 11 residues. The CDR3 coding sequence is TGTGCCAGCCTAGGGGACTATGGCTACACCTTC. This translates into CASLGDYGYTF.

V is TRBV2 and J is TRBJ1-3; 8 bases are shared with TRBD1. Germline assignment: CDR1 SNHLY and CDR2 FYNNEI. The CDR3 sequence is 13 residues long. The ends lost 7 bases at V and 9 bases at J; junction bases unmatched: 8. The CDR3 loop is CASTGQGRGTIYF. In DNA form, the CDR3 reads TGTGCCAGCACCGGACAGGGACGGGGCACCATATATTTT.

The chain uses TRBV27 and TRBJ2-7, with no clear D. Germline assignment: CDR1 MNHEY and CDR2 SMNVEV (reference sequence). CDR3 length: 14 residues. Deletions cut 3 bases from V and 2 bases from J, with 11 bases between. CDR3 DNA: TGTGCCAGCAGTTTTAGAGTAAAAGCCTACGAGCAGTACTTC. This translates into CASSFRVKAYEQYF.

V gene TRBV4-3 combines with J gene TRBJ2-2; D is perhaps TRBD1 (5 bases). The CDR3 spans 16 residues. The ends were cut back, 5 bases at V and 0 bases at J, with 13 bases in the middle. CDR1 and CDR2 from the germline V gene are LGHNA and YSLEER. The CDR3 sequence is CASSDSFRANTGELFF. The CDR3 DNA sequence: TGCGCCAGCAGCGACAGCTTTCGCGCGAACACCGGGGAGCTGTTTTTT.

This clonotype turned up a few times. The rearrangement links TRBV28 to TRBJ1-4; no reliable D call. Germline CDR1 MDHEN, CDR2 SYDVKM. Trimming left V 3 bases short and J 7 bases short, with 12 bases between. There are 14 residues in the CDR3. CDR3: CASSLPTPGEKLFF. The CDR3 DNA follows: TGTGCCAGCAGTTTGCCCACCCCGGGTGAAAAACTGTTTTTT.

This clonotype has more than one count but fewer than ten. The chain joins TRBV6-5 to TRBJ2-5; TRBD2 is a possible D gene (6 bases). This CDR3 region has 14 residues. From germline, CDR1 is MNHEY and CDR2 SVGAGI. V was pared by 2 bases and J by 4 bases, with 11 bases between. DNA for the CDR3: TGTGCCAGCAGTTACGATAGTAGCGGAGAGACCCAGTACTTC. It codes for CASSYDSSGETQYF.

This clonotype showed up many times. The gene calls are TRBV25-1 and TRBJ1-6, with TRBD1 as a possible D gene (5 bases). Looked up from germline, CDR1 is MGHDK and CDR2 is SYGVNS. The CDR3 contains 13 residues. Trimming took off 7 bases at V and 8 bases at J, with 12 bases between the two ends. The chain's CDR3 is CASKGQGDSPLHF. The CDR3 region has the DNA TGTGCCAGCAAAGGGCAGGGCGATTCACCCCTCCACTTT. Combining the CDR3 with reference TRBV25-1 and TRBJ1-6 gives the whole variable domain EADIYQTPRYLVIGTGKKITLECSQTMGHDKMYWYQQDPGMELHLIHYSYGVNSTEKGDLSSESTVSRIRTEHFPLTLESARPSHTSQYLCASKGQGDSPLHFGNGTRLTVT.

This clonotype was seen more than once but under ten times. The chain joins TRBV10-3 to TRBJ2-7, with a weak D call TRBD1 (5 bases). Trimming took off 3 bases at V and 0 bases at J, with 12 bases between the two ends. The CDR3 consists of 15 residues. Germline V gene sequence: CDR1 ENHRY, CDR2 SYGVKD. The CDR3 is CAISETGSYSYEQYF. CDR3 nucleotide sequence: TGTGCCATCAGTGAAACAGGTTCTTACTCCTACGAGCAGTACTTC.

This clonotype was detected many times. The chain carries TRBV7-9 and TRBJ2-7; TRBD1 is a possible D gene (6 bases). This CDR3 comprises 13 residues. Germline CDR1 SEHNR, CDR2 FQNEAQ (reference sequence). V dropped 4 bases and J dropped 5 bases, with 12 bases sitting between them. Written as DNA, the CDR3 is TGTGCCAGCAGCTGGTCAGGGGACGACGAGCAGTACTTC. Residues: CASSWSGDDEQYF.

In the case of this clonotype: A much larger clone differs by one base, so this may be a read error. The V and J genes are TRBV7-8 and TRBJ2-7; 7 bases line up with TRBD2. Germline V gene sequence: CDR1 SGHVS, CDR2 FQNEAQ. This CDR3 spans 14 amino acids. DNA of the CDR3: TGTGCCAGCAGCGTGCGGGGGAGCTCCTACGAGCAGCACTTC. Its translation: CASSVRGSSYEQHF.

A few counts support this clonotype. The chain couples TRBV4-2 to TRBJ2-6; the D is unclear. The CDR3 has 16 residues. CDR1 is LGHNA and CDR2 is YNFKEQ in the germline V gene. Trimming left V 1 base short and J 1 base short, with 8 bases between. The CDR3 is CASSQVSASGANVLTF. CDR3 bases: TGTGCCAGCAGCCAAGTCTCGGCATCTGGGGCCAACGTCCTGACTTTC.

The chain combines TRBV12-3 or TRBV12-4 with TRBJ2-5, with 7 bases lining up with TRBD1. V shed 5 bases, J shed 3 bases, and the junction held 6 bases outside the gene matches. The CDR3 has 14 residues. The CDR3 DNA reads as TGTGCCAGCAGTGAACAGGGGTTGAAAGAGACCCAGTACTTC. Translating it yields CASSEQGLKETQYF.